Below are 20 T cell receptor beta chains sequenced from a single sample in a study of cytomegalovirus exposure and HLA in healthy donors. The primer mix had 60 Vbeta and 13 Jbeta primers. Profiled with immunoSEQ multiplex PCR; TCRdb holds only in-frame clones, not every one. The sample has some 110,000 clones, approximately 79% seen once. The specimen was PBMCs. These receptors were obtained from a man aged 55-75 years in good health and CMV-seropositive.

This clone was counted a few times. Within the sample, other DNA sequences also encode this same CDR3. V gene TRBV7-9 combines with J gene TRBJ1-1, with D possibly TRBD1 on 5 matching bases. The length of the CDR3 is 14 residues. Germline V lookup: CDR1 SEHNR, CDR2 FQNEAQ (reference sequence). Trimming removed 3 bases from V and 1 base from J, with 9 bases in between. CDR3 residues: CASSLGLPNTEAFF. For the CDR3, the DNA is TGTGCCAGCAGCTTGGGGCTACCGAACACTGAAGCTTTCTTT.

This rearrangement joins TRBV27 to TRBJ2-3; 11 positions match TRBD1. CDR1 is MNHEY, CDR2 SMNVEV, per germline (reference sequence). Unmatched junction bases numbered 11, after V lost 4 bases and J lost 5 bases. The length of the CDR3 is 17 residues. CDR3 in DNA: TGTGCCAGCAGTTCTCCTGGGACAGGGGGTTTTAGAGATACGCAGTATTTT. It translates to CASSSPGTGGFRDTQYF.

This chain joins TRBV7-2 and TRBJ2-1; 14 bases match TRBD2. The trim removed 5 bases at V and 0 bases at J, leaving 6 bases unmatched. CDR1 SGHTA and CDR2 FQGNSA come from the germline V gene. The CDR3 is 18 amino acids. The CDR3 DNA reads as TGTGCCAGCAGCGGGTGGACTAGCGGGGGGAGCTCCTACAATGAGCAGTTCTTC. Translated, it gives CASSGWTSGGSSYNEQFF.

This chain joins TRBV6-1 and TRBJ1-2; D might be TRBD1 (5 bases). The V gene's germline CDR1 is MNHNS and CDR2 SASEGT. The CDR3 covers 14 residues. Trimming cost V 6 bases and J 6 bases, with 17 bases left between them. CDR3 loop: CASRDSGGGDGYTF. CDR3 sequence (DNA): TGTGCCAGCAGGGATTCGGGAGGAGGGGATGGCTACACCTTC.

The V call is TRBV6-1, the J call TRBJ2-3, with D possibly TRBD1 on 6 matching bases. The germline V and J ends were trimmed by 6 bases and 5 bases, with 9 bases remaining between them. This CDR3 is built from 12 residues. Germline loops: CDR1 MNHNS, CDR2 SASEGT. CDR3 in amino acids: CASSWDIDTQYF. The DNA for the CDR3 is TGTGCCAGCAGCTGGGACATAGATACGCAGTATTTT.

This clone turned up a few times. The V gene is TRBV5-6, the J gene TRBJ2-1, with 7 bases that match TRBD1. The CDR3 is 14 residues long. The germline V gene encodes CDR1 SGHDT and CDR2 YYEEEE. V gave up 2 bases and J gave up 2 bases; unmatched junction bases: 1. CDR3: CASSLQGTYNEQFF. The CDR3 nucleotides read TGTGCCAGCAGCTTACAGGGGACCTACAATGAGCAGTTCTTC.

The chain combines TRBV18 with TRBJ2-5; tentatively, D is TRBD1 (6 bases). CDR1 is KGHSH, CDR2 LQKENI, per germline. V was pared by 9 bases and J by 3 bases, with 14 bases between. The CDR3 extends over 13 amino acids. Written as DNA, the CDR3 is TGTGCCAGTTCCCCGAGACAGGAAGAGACCCAGTACTTC. Translating gives CASSPRQEETQYF.

The rearrangement uses TRBV9 and TRBJ1-5, with TRBD1 matching over 7 bases. After removal of 0 bases from V and 5 bases from J, the junction contained 8 bases not matched to a gene. The CDR3 runs 16 residues. CDR1 SGDLS and CDR2 YYNGEE come from the germline V gene. CDR3: CASSVGVDRVHQPQHF. Here the CDR3 DNA reads TGTGCCAGCAGCGTAGGGGTTGACAGGGTACATCAGCCCCAGCATTTT.

The chain links TRBV6-5 to TRBJ1-2, with TRBD1 as a possible D gene (6 bases). The V gene lost 7 bases and the J gene lost 2 bases, with 14 bases spanning the gap. From germline, CDR1 is MNHEY and CDR2 SVGAGI. The CDR3 has 14 residues. This chain's CDR3 is CASTTRGGNYGYTF. In nucleotides, the CDR3 is TGTGCCAGCACCACGAGGGGGGGCAACTATGGCTACACCTTC.

V usage is TRBV6-6 and J usage is TRBJ2-7, with TRBD2 as a possible D gene (5 bases). V was cut by 6 bases and J by 3 bases, with 12 bases left in between. Looked up from germline, CDR1 is MNHNY and CDR2 is SVGAGI (reference sequence). This CDR3 region has 13 residues. The CDR3 region is CASSDTDYYEQYF. CDR3 nucleotide sequence: TGTGCCAGCAGCGATACAGACTACTACGAGCAGTACTTC.

The rearrangement links TRBV25-1 to TRBJ1-2; TRBD1 matches at 7 bases. Trimming cost V 2 bases and J 4 bases; bases outside gene matches: 7. This CDR3 contains 15 residues. From germline, CDR1 is MGHDK and CDR2 SYGVNS. The CDR3 sequence: CASSEDSRGVYGYTF. The CDR3 DNA reads TGTGCCAGCAGTGAAGACAGCAGGGGGGTCTATGGCTACACCTTC.

V usage is TRBV10-3 and J usage is TRBJ2-3, with 8 positions matching TRBD1. In germline, CDR1 is ENHRY, CDR2 SYGVKD. V lost 8 bases, J lost 1 base, and 2 bases stayed unmatched. This CDR3 region has 13 residues. In DNA form, the CDR3 reads TGTGCCATCGAGGGACAGGGCACAGATACGCAGTATTTT. Protein sequence: CAIEGQGTDTQYF.

The chain uses TRBV5-1 and TRBJ1-6, with a weak D call TRBD1 (6 bases). The CDR3 length is 15 residues. In germline, CDR1 is SGHRS, CDR2 YFSETQ. V shed 4 bases and J shed 4 bases, with 12 bases lying between them. The CDR3 reads CASSDRDTYNSPLHF. CDR3 sequence (DNA): TGCGCCAGCAGCGACCGGGACACATATAATTCACCCCTCCACTTT.

This chain links TRBV6-5 with TRBJ1-1; 8 positions match TRBD1. The CDR3 length is 14 residues. V shed 6 bases, J shed 2 bases, and the junction held 5 bases outside the gene matches. The germline CDR1 and CDR2 sequences are MNHEY and SVGAGI. CDR3 sequence: CASRRTGSNTEAFF. The CDR3 DNA reads TGTGCCAGCAGGAGGACAGGGTCTAACACTGAAGCTTTCTTT.

This clone came up once. The rearrangement joins TRBV18 to TRBJ2-1; D gene unclear. Germline V gives CDR1 KGHSH, CDR2 LQKENI. There are 15 residues in the CDR3. Trimming cost V 3 bases and J 0 bases, with 9 bases left between them. CDR3 sequence (DNA): TGTGCCAGCTCACCGTACCGCAGCTCCTACAATGAGCAGTTCTTC. It codes for CASSPYRSSYNEQFF.

This clone was seen a single time. The CDR3: CASSFRVSGELFF. As DNA, the CDR3 is TGTGCCAGCAGCTTTCGGGTGTCCGGGGAGCTGTTTTTT. The gene calls are TRBV7-9 and TRBJ2-2; D ambiguous. The CDR3 is made up of 13 amino acids. V was clipped by 3 bases and J by 6 bases, with 8 bases between them. The germline V gene has CDR1 SEHNR and CDR2 FQNEAQ (reference sequence).

On this clone: Other DNA sequences of this sample code for an identical CDR3. The chain employs TRBV4-3 and TRBJ2-7; D possibly corresponds to TRBD1 (5 bases). This CDR3 region has 13 residues. Germline CDR1 reads LGHNA; CDR2 reads YSLEER. V was pared by 3 bases and J by 5 bases, with 11 bases between. The CDR3 region is CASSHLTGDEQYF. CDR3 DNA: TGCGCCAGCAGCCATCTCACAGGTGACGAGCAGTACTTC.

This rearrangement joins TRBV4-1 to TRBJ2-5; no firm D call. The germline V gene has CDR1 MGHRA and CDR2 YSYEKL. V shed 0 bases and J shed 0 bases, with 8 bases lying between them. The CDR3 runs 15 residues. The CDR3 spells CASSQEAQYQETQYF. The CDR3 DNA follows: TGCGCCAGCAGCCAAGAGGCCCAGTACCAAGAGACCCAGTACTTC.

This clone has just one count. The genes are TRBV6-6 and TRBJ2-5, with D possibly matching TRBD2 (7 bases). The end of the DNA aligns better with TRBJ2-7, so the J call may be wrong. CDR3 length: 15 residues. Germline V gene data show CDR1 as MNHNY and CDR2 as SVGAGI (reference sequence). The CDR3 here is CASKRGGDSSYEQYF. CDR3 DNA sequence: TGTGCCAGCAAAAGGGGGGGTGACAGCTCCTACGAGCAGTACTTC.

The genes are TRBV6-5 and TRBJ1-2, with 8 bases lining up with TRBD1. The V and J ends lost 6 bases and 0 bases, in that order; junction bases with no gene match: 3. CDR1 MNHEY and CDR2 SVGAGI come from the germline V gene. CDR3 size: 14 residues. CDR3 sequence (DNA): TGTGCCAGCAGAACGACAGGGGCTAACTATGGCTACACCTTC. Its protein is CASRTTGANYGYTF.